Sequencing of this T cell receptor (beta chain) was carried out in a study of cytomegalovirus exposure and HLA in healthy donors. Study details: Unique TCRs numbering some 80 million, obtained from HLA-typed donors, made up an early data release. Ancestry clustering placed about 86% of 350 to 500 genotyped donors in the Caucasian-associated cluster. Study-wide results and limits: Cytomegalovirus association was assigned to 170 or so TCR beta chains.

60 Vbeta and 13 Jbeta primers were used in PCR. Assay: immunoSEQ multiplex PCR; the TCRdb copy retains only in-frame clones and omits some. Altogether roughly 200,000 clones are present, roughly 73% being singletons, with the ten largest covering 2.1%. Remarks on this clone: Its cognate antigen is unknown.

V gave up 6 bases and J gave up 3 bases; unmatched junction bases: 11. CDR3 length: 16 residues. Germline CDR1 reads KGHSH; CDR2 reads LQKENI. The rearrangement joins TRBV18 to TRBJ1-5; 7 nucleotides align to TRBD1. This receptor was taken from a woman aged 25 to 45 in good health and CMV-seropositive. The material sequenced was PBMCs. Here the CDR3 reads CASSLIQGVVNQPQHF. DNA for the CDR3: TGTGCCAGCTCGCTAATCCAGGGGGTCGTCAATCAGCCCCAGCATTTT. Supplemented by reference TRBV18 and TRBJ1-5, the full variable domain reads NAGVMQNPRHLVRRRGQEARLRCSPMKGHSHVYWYRQLPEEGLKFMVYLQKENIIDESGMPKERFSAEFPKEGPSILRIQQVVRGDSAAYFCASSLIQGVVNQPQHFGDGTRLSIL.